This T cell receptor (beta chain) was recovered during a study of PD-1 blockade in classical Hodgkin lymphoma. Broader study findings: By cycle point C4D1, TCR diversity had risen significantly in CD4+ cells (but not CD8+ cells). What drove the repertoire differences, possibly disease activity or prior therapy, has not been defined.

About this clone itself: Its specificity is unknown.

CDR1 and CDR2 (germline): SGHTA, FQGNSA. V lost 5 bases and J lost 4; bases outside the gene matches: 4. This CDR3 region has 13 residues. Relapse after autologous stem cell transplantation occurred in every patient, and brentuximab vedotin exposure varied. TCRdb's copy holds only in-frame clones and misses some; the assay was immunoSEQ multiplex PCR. The sample includes 100,000 to 130,000 clones, about nine tenths of them seen just once. The clonotype comes from a human donor with classical Hodgkin lymphoma. Sequencing was performed on peripheral blood mononuclear cells (PBMCs), taken before the second cycle of nivolumab. The genes are TRBV7-2 and TRBJ2-7; 8 bases are shared with TRBD2. The CDR3 DNA reads TGTGCCAGCAGCAGCGGGAGCGGGTACGAGCAGTACTTC. This gives the protein CASSSGSGYEQYF. Full variable domain (missing parts from reference TRBV7-2 and TRBJ2-7): GAGVSQSPSNKVTEKGKDVELRCDPISGHTALYWYRQSLGQGLEFLIYFQGNSAPDKSGLPSDRFSAERTGGSVSTLTIQRTQQEDSAVYLCASSSGSGYEQYFGPGTRLTVT.